This T cell receptor (beta chain) was sequenced in a study of OX40 agonist ivuxolimab in advanced cancers. Some clones are missing from TCRdb's copy, which holds only in-frame ones; the method was immunoSEQ multiplex PCR. The sample holds roughly 26,000 clones, more than 70% seen once. Per the germline V gene, CDR1 is LGHNA and CDR2 is YSLEER. V gave up 0 bases and J gave up 4 bases; unmatched junction bases: 13. This CDR3 has 18 residues. The TCR sequence derives from an adult with an advanced solid tumor such as melanoma, head and neck, liver or kidney cancer. Source: CD4+ or CD8+ T cells sorted from blood, taken in a trial of the OX40 agonist ivuxolimab. This chain uses TRBV4-3 with TRBJ2-3, with 7 positions matching TRBD1. CDR3 nucleotide sequence: TGCGCCAGCAGCCAAGACCGGGACAGATATTTTGGGTCAGATACGCAGTATTTT. Translating it yields CASSQDRDRYFGSDTQYF.